These 28 T cell receptor beta chains were sequenced from one sample in a study of T cells after yellow fever vaccination. One entry per CDR3 protein, called by TCRdb with MiXCR from the 5' RACE reads. The sample has about 45,000 distinct CDR3 sequences, 6.8% seen once; the top ten hold approximately 15%. Sequencing was performed on CD8+ T cells not binding an NS4B(214-222) dextramer, sorted from PBMCs, taken 45 days after the yellow fever booster vaccination. Receptors originate from a man aged 25-45 years who received the YFV17D yellow fever vaccine.

Many counts were recorded for this clonotype. The chain uses TRBV20-1 and TRBJ2-3; 7 nucleotides align to TRBD2. Per germline, CDR1 DFQATT and CDR2 SNEGSKA (reference sequence). The CDR3 sequence is 15 residues long. The CDR3 loop reads CSAQSTSYNTDTQYF. The CDR3 DNA sequence: TGCAGCGCTCAATCGACTAGCTACAACACAGATACGCAGTATTTT.

Ten or more counts support this clonotype. The V call is TRBV5-1, the J call TRBJ2-7; 8 nucleotides agree with TRBD1. Trimming at V came to 5 bases and at J to 3 bases, leaving 7 bases not matched to a gene. Germline V CDR1 and CDR2: SGHRS, YFSETQ. This CDR3 has 14 amino acids. CDR3 in DNA: TGCGCCAGCAGTCCCGGGACAGGACTCTACGAGCAGTACTTC. Protein product: CASSPGTGLYEQYF.

This clonotype was recorded at least ten times. CDR3 region: CSARDGVADSYNEQFF. The CDR3 region has the DNA TGCAGTGCTAGAGATGGGGTAGCGGATTCCTACAATGAGCAGTTCTTC. This chain uses TRBV20-1 with TRBJ2-1; possible D gene TRBD2, 6 bases. The germline V gene encodes CDR1 DFQATT and CDR2 SNEGSKA (reference sequence). This CDR3 is built from 16 residues. V dropped 0 bases and J dropped 1 base, with 13 bases sitting between them.

This clonotype was seen many times. The V call is TRBV7-9, the J call TRBJ2-1; TRBD2 matches 11 bases. V lost 3 bases to trimming and J lost 6 bases; unmatched junction nucleotides: 4. The CDR3 runs 15 residues. The germline gives CDR1 SEHNR, CDR2 FQNEAQ (reference sequence). In nucleotides, the CDR3 is TGTGCCAGCAGCTTCTATAGCGGGAGGGCCAATGAGCAGTTCTTC. Its protein is CASSFYSGRANEQFF.

The table lists this clonotype with many counts. V is TRBV7-9 and J is TRBJ1-4; 10 bases are shared with TRBD1. Trimming took 2 bases from V and 8 from J; bases not matched to a gene: 5. CDR3 length: 15 amino acids. Per germline, CDR1 SEHNR and CDR2 FQNEAQ (reference sequence). The CDR3 nucleotides read TGTGCCAGCAGCTTATTGACAGGGGGCAGAGAAAAACTGTTTTTT. Its translation is CASSLLTGGREKLFF.

This clonotype was observed many times. V and J are TRBV2 and TRBJ2-7; 9 bases are shared with TRBD2. Germline V gives CDR1 SNHLY, CDR2 FYNNEI. This CDR3 is 15 amino acids long. Trimming cost V 1 base and J 4 bases; bases outside gene matches: 5. CDR3 in amino acids: CASSEGLAGFYEQYF. The CDR3 nucleotides read TGTGCCAGCAGTGAAGGCCTAGCGGGATTTTACGAGCAGTACTTC.

The chain recombines TRBV14 with TRBJ2-1; D perhaps matches TRBD2 (6 bases). The CDR3 has 16 residues. Germline V gene lookup returns CDR1 SGHDN and CDR2 FVKESK. V was trimmed by 6 bases and J by 0 bases, leaving 15 bases between them. CDR3 loop: CASSHPGGGSYNEQFF. DNA of the CDR3: TGTGCCAGCAGTCACCCCGGGGGAGGCTCCTACAATGAGCAGTTCTTC.

This clonotype was seen many times. The genes are TRBV6-1 and TRBJ1-4; D uncertain. The CDR3 has 15 residues. The V gene lost 5 bases and the J gene lost 3 bases, with 13 bases spanning the gap. Germline V gene data show CDR1 as MNHNS and CDR2 as SASEGT. The CDR3 loop is CASSSSGQPNEKLFF. CDR3 nucleotides: TGTGCCAGCAGTAGCTCCGGGCAGCCTAATGAAAAACTGTTTTTT.

This clonotype was picked up many times. The CDR3 DNA reads TGCAGGGGACAGAATAATTCACCCCTCCACTTT. It is translated as CRGQNNSPLHF. The chain links TRBV20-1 to TRBJ1-6; TRBD1 agrees at 7 bases. The CDR3 runs to 11 residues. The germline gives CDR1 DFQATT, CDR2 SNEGSKA (reference sequence).

V usage is TRBV4-2 and J usage is TRBJ2-3, with TRBD2 identical over 10 bases. V lost 1 base to trimming and J lost 2 bases; unmatched junction nucleotides: 9. This CDR3 is 18 amino acids long. The germline gives CDR1 LGHNA, CDR2 YNFKEQ. The CDR3 loop is CASSQGATSGFFTDTQYF. In DNA, the CDR3 is TGTGCCAGCAGCCAAGGGGCGACTAGCGGGTTCTTCACAGATACGCAGTATTTT.

This chain uses TRBV19 with TRBJ2-7; the D gene is possibly TRBD2 (5 bases). CDR1 and CDR2 from the germline V gene are LNHDA and SQIVND (reference sequence). V was cut by 3 bases and J by 2 bases, with 14 bases left in between. The CDR3 spans 15 residues. CDR3 amino acids: CASSIGRAETYEQYF. DNA of the CDR3: TGTGCCAGTAGTATTGGGCGGGCGGAAACCTACGAGCAGTACTTC.

This clonotype was seen ten or more times. The J gene is TRBJ2-1, the V gene TRBV6-2 or TRBV6-3; TRBD2 matches 8 bases. Germline V CDR1 and CDR2: MNHEY, SVGEGT. The CDR3 covers 15 residues. The J segment lost 8 bases and the V segment lost 0 bases, leaving 6 bases of the junction unmatched. DNA for the CDR3: TGTGCCAGCAGTTACTCGTCGGGAGGGCCGGATGAGCAGTTCTTC. Translated, it gives CASSYSSGGPDEQFF.

This clonotype was seen ten or more times. V and J are TRBV5-1 and TRBJ2-7; the D is unclear. The CDR3 sequence is 13 residues long. V lost 4 bases and J 0 bases, leaving 8 bases between the germline ends. Germline loops: CDR1 SGHRS, CDR2 YFSETQ. The CDR3 nucleotides read TGCGCCAGCAGCCACGAGAGCTCCTACGAGCAGTACTTC. Amino acids: CASSHESSYEQYF.

The table lists this clonotype with a few counts. The junction departs from the called germline gene at one end, perhaps through a read error. The genes are TRBV20-1 and TRBJ2-2; 7 nucleotides agree with TRBD2. Germline values: CDR1 DFQATT, CDR2 SNEGSKA (reference sequence). This CDR3 is built from 18 residues. Here the CDR3 reads CSARDLAGVRSNTGELPF. The CDR3 coding sequence is TGCAGTGCTAGAGATCTGGCGGGGGTACGTTCGAACACCGGGGAGCTGCCTTTT.

V is TRBV7-2 and J is TRBJ2-1; D unresolved. The CDR3 is made up of 15 amino acids. Per the germline V gene, CDR1 is SGHTA and CDR2 is FQGNSA. V was pared by 2 bases and J by 3 bases, with 11 bases between. CDR3 region: CASSLKTYNYNEQFF. DNA for the CDR3: TGTGCCAGCAGCTTAAAGACATACAACTACAATGAGCAGTTCTTC.

This clonotype was found many times. The rearrangement links TRBV9 to TRBJ2-1; 8 bases line up with TRBD2. The CDR3 extends over 14 amino acids. V lost 5 bases to trimming and J lost 3 bases; unmatched junction nucleotides: 4. The germline V gene has CDR1 SGDLS and CDR2 YYNGEE. The CDR3 DNA sequence: TGTGCCAGCAGTAGGGGGACTAGCTACAATGAGCAGTTCTTC. It translates to CASSRGTSYNEQFF.

The table lists this clonotype with many counts. This chain connects TRBV20-1 to TRBJ2-3, with 7 bases that match TRBD1. After removal of 2 bases from V and 4 bases from J, the junction contained 6 bases not matched to a gene. There are 14 residues in the CDR3. CDR1 and CDR2 (germline): DFQATT, SNEGSKA (reference sequence). The CDR3 bases are TGCAGTGCTAGACCCCTCAGGGGGTCAGATACGCAGTATTTT. Translation: CSARPLRGSDTQYF.

This clonotype showed up many times. This chain uses TRBV20-1 with TRBJ2-7; D may be TRBD2 (6 bases). With 5 bases removed from V and 1 base from J, the gap between germline ends came to 12 bases. The CDR3 covers 13 residues. Germline CDR1 and CDR2: DFQATT and SNEGSKA (reference sequence). The CDR3 DNA sequence: TGCAGTGCTCACGAGACTAGTTCCTACGAGCAGTACTTC. It yields the protein CSAHETSSYEQYF.

This clonotype was counted ten times or more. The chain has TRBV6-5 and TRBJ2-2; D may be TRBD2 (6 bases). The CDR3 is 17 amino acids. V dropped 2 bases and J dropped 5 bases, with 18 bases sitting between them. Per germline, CDR1 MNHEY and CDR2 SVGAGI. The chain's CDR3 is CASSYGPAGVGTGELFF. The CDR3, as DNA: TGTGCCAGCAGTTACGGCCCAGCGGGTGTAGGGACCGGGGAGCTGTTTTTT.

This clonotype was found many times. This sequence joins TRBV20-1 and TRBJ2-5; D gene uncertain. V lost 1 base to trimming and J lost 9 bases, with 9 bases between them. CDR1 DFQATT and CDR2 SNEGSKA come from the germline V gene (reference sequence). The CDR3 consists of 11 residues. The CDR3 DNA follows: TGCAGTGCTAGAGGGCTCATGGCCCAGTACTTC. Amino acid sequence: CSARGLMAQYF.

This clonotype was counted ten times or more. The rearrangement links TRBV29-1 to TRBJ2-3, with D possibly being TRBD1 (5 bases). CDR1 is SQVTM, CDR2 ANQGSEA, per germline. This CDR3 is 12 amino acids long. V was clipped by 6 bases and J by 5 bases, with 12 bases between them. CDR3 in amino acids: CSVSGRGDTQYF. CDR3 DNA: TGCAGCGTATCAGGGCGAGGAGATACGCAGTATTTT.

This clonotype was recorded a few times. This chain joins TRBV7-8 and TRBJ2-3; TRBD2 aligns across 8 bases. This CDR3 is built from 17 residues. The V gene's germline CDR1 is SGHVS and CDR2 FQNEAQ. V gave up 0 bases and J gave up 5 bases; unmatched junction bases: 10. This CDR3 is CASSLAAGTRYLDTQYF. The CDR3 DNA is TGTGCCAGCAGCTTAGCGGCCGGGACTAGGTATCTAGATACGCAGTATTTT.

This clonotype was recorded many times. V gene TRBV9 combines with J gene TRBJ2-2; 7 nucleotides match TRBD1. The V gene's germline CDR1 is SGDLS and CDR2 YYNGEE. V lost 3 bases, J lost 5 bases, and 1 base stayed unmatched. The CDR3 runs 13 residues. The CDR3 DNA follows: TGTGCCAGCAGCGCGACAGGGACCGGGGAGCTGTTTTTT. Translated: CASSATGTGELFF.

This clonotype was seen at least ten times. The chain uses TRBV4-3 and TRBJ2-3, with TRBD2 matching over 12 bases. The germline gives CDR1 LGHNA, CDR2 YSLEER. This CDR3 has 16 residues. V shed 1 base, J shed 3 bases, and the junction held 2 bases outside the gene matches. This chain's CDR3 is CASSQVLAGGTDTQYF. Here the CDR3 DNA reads TGCGCCAGCAGCCAAGTACTAGCGGGAGGAACAGATACGCAGTATTTT.

This clonotype was counted a few times. The J gene is TRBJ1-3, the V gene TRBV12-3 or TRBV12-4, with no clear D. The CDR3 is 11 residues long. The ends were cut back, 3 bases at V and 6 bases at J, with 3 bases in the middle. The CDR3 DNA is TGTGCCAGCAGTTTCCCAAACACCATATATTTT. It encodes CASSFPNTIYF.

This clonotype appeared many times. J is TRBJ2-1 and V is TRBV4-3, with 9 bases identical to TRBD2. Trimming removed 1 base from V and 4 bases from J; junction bases left unmatched: 2. From germline, CDR1 is LGHNA and CDR2 YSLEER. The CDR3 loop spans 15 amino acids. CDR3 protein: CASSQGTSVYNEQFF. The CDR3 nucleotides are TGCGCCAGCAGCCAAGGGACTAGCGTATACAATGAGCAGTTCTTC.

In its sample, this clonotype was seen many times. The rearrangement uses TRBV7-3 and TRBJ2-3; 13 nucleotides match TRBD2. The germline CDR1 and CDR2 sequences are SGHTA and FQGTGA. The CDR3 totals 17 residues. The V and J ends lost 1 base and 1 base, in that order; junction bases with no gene match: 2. As DNA, the CDR3 is TGTGCCAGCAGCTTAATAGGACTAGCGGGAGGCACAGATACGCAGTATTTT. Protein sequence: CASSLIGLAGGTDTQYF. Using reference TRBV7-3 and TRBJ2-3 for the parts outside the CDR3, the full variable domain is GAGVSQTPSNKVTEKGKYVELRCDPISGHTALYWYRQSLGQGPEFLIYFQGTGAADDSGLPNDRFFAVRPEGSVSTLKIQRTERGDSAVYLCASSLIGLAGGTDTQYFGPGTRLTVL.

This clonotype was counted ten times or more. The chain joins TRBV6-5 to TRBJ2-7; D gene ambiguous. Germline values: CDR1 MNHEY, CDR2 SVGAGI. Trimming stripped 0 bases from V and 3 bases from J, with 15 bases between. The CDR3 totals 16 residues. The CDR3 DNA follows: TGTGCCAGCAGTTACTCGATTTCTGCGGTCGGCTACGAGCAGTACTTC. It translates to CASSYSISAVGYEQYF.